The 10 T cell receptor beta chains below all came from one sample that was sequenced in a study of T-cell memory formation after mild COVID-19. TCRdb analysed the 5' RACE reads with MiXCR anew, one entry per CDR3 protein. The sample records about 420,000 distinct CDR3 sequences, around a quarter being singletons. The sample was PBMCs or a T cell subset sorted from them (not recorded which). These receptors were collected from an adult woman who had mild COVID-19 (a few samples of this study predate the infection). Cell type and time point are not known.

This clonotype was seen a few times. The DNA of the CDR3 is TGCGCCAGCAGCCAGCCCCTAACAGGGGCCGGCTACACCTTC. Protein sequence: CASSQPLTGAGYTF. The gene calls are TRBV4-1 and TRBJ1-2; 7 bases fit TRBD1. Germline values: CDR1 MGHRA, CDR2 YSYEKL. CDR3 length: 14 residues. With 3 bases clipped from V and 8 bases from J, the junction kept 9 bases outside the gene matches.

This clonotype was seen repeatedly, ten times or more. This chain connects TRBV12-3 or TRBV12-4 to TRBJ2-4; tentatively, D is TRBD2 (6 bases). The CDR3 loop spans 16 amino acids. Between the trimmed V and J ends, which lost 5 bases and 1 base, there was a span of 15 bases. The CDR3 reads CASSPPSAGAKNIQYF. The CDR3 DNA sequence: TGTGCCAGCAGTCCGCCTAGCGCCGGGGCCAAAAACATTCAGTACTTC.

V gene TRBV4-1 combines with J gene TRBJ1-1; no firm D call. Germline values: CDR1 MGHRA, CDR2 YSYEKL. V lost 0 bases and J lost 0, with 8 bases in between. CDR3 length: 15 amino acids. The CDR3 DNA sequence: TGCGCCAGCAGCCAAGAGGGAGGGATGAACACTGAAGCTTTCTTT. Protein sequence: CASSQEGGMNTEAFF.

The chain employs TRBV7-3 and TRBJ1-2; no firm D call. The CDR3 has 11 residues. V was shortened by 6 bases and J by 8 bases, with 10 bases between the two germline ends. Germline assignment: CDR1 SGHTA and CDR2 FQGTGA. CDR3 residues: CASRGPEGYTF. The CDR3, as DNA: TGTGCCAGCAGGGGTCCGGAAGGCTACACCTTC.

The V call is TRBV28, the J call TRBJ1-5, with 8 bases identical to TRBD1. CDR3 length: 14 residues. V dropped 7 bases and J dropped 3; count of bases not matched to a gene: 5. Germline V CDR1 and CDR2: MDHEN, SYDVKM. DNA of the CDR3: TGTGCCAGCACTACGGACAGGGTCAATCAGCCCCAGCATTTT. Its protein product is CASTTDRVNQPQHF.

The CDR3 is CSAAGGEQYF. CDR3 DNA: TGCAGTGCAGCAGGGGGAGAGCAGTACTTC. This chain connects TRBV20-1 to TRBJ2-7; 7 bases agree with TRBD1. Trimming at V came to 6 bases and at J to 7 bases, leaving 3 bases not matched to a gene. Germline V gene data show CDR1 as DFQATT and CDR2 as SNEGSKA (reference sequence). The length of the CDR3 is 10 residues.

V and J are TRBV5-6 and TRBJ2-2; 7 bases align to TRBD2. Germline V gene data show CDR1 as SGHDT and CDR2 as YYEEEE. CDR3 length: 18 residues. The trim removed 4 bases at V and 3 bases at J, leaving 15 bases unmatched. CDR3 bases: TGTGCCAGCAGCCCGACTAGCCTTCCAGGCCGGTACACCGGGGAGCTGTTTTTT. Its translation is CASSPTSLPGRYTGELFF.

The table lists this clonotype with a few counts. The chain carries TRBV20-1 and TRBJ2-1; 10 positions match TRBD2. Germline CDR1 reads DFQATT; CDR2 reads SNEGSKA (reference sequence). CDR3 size: 14 residues. Losses at the gene ends were 6 bases for V and 3 bases for J; bases not matched to a gene: 5. In DNA form, the CDR3 reads TGCAGTGCCCCTGGACTAGCGGTCTACAATGAGCAGTTCTTC. It codes for CSAPGLAVYNEQFF.

This clonotype has at least ten counts. The chain employs TRBV7-9 and TRBJ1-2; D perhaps matches TRBD1 (5 bases). The CDR3 sequence is 13 residues long. The V and J ends lost 3 bases and 2 bases respectively, with 7 bases between them. Germline CDR1 is SEHNR and CDR2 is FQNEAQ (reference sequence). The CDR3 here is CASSFAGNYGYTF. CDR3 bases: TGTGCCAGCAGCTTTGCAGGGAACTATGGCTACACCTTC.

This sequence joins TRBV27 and TRBJ1-1; possible D gene TRBD1, 5 bases. Trimming stripped 2 bases from V and 7 bases from J, with 11 bases between. Germline CDR1 MNHEY, CDR2 SMNVEV (reference sequence). The CDR3 extends over 13 amino acids. DNA of the CDR3: TGTGCCAGCAGTTTAAGGGTGGGGCTTGAAGCTTTCTTT. This sequence encodes CASSLRVGLEAFF.